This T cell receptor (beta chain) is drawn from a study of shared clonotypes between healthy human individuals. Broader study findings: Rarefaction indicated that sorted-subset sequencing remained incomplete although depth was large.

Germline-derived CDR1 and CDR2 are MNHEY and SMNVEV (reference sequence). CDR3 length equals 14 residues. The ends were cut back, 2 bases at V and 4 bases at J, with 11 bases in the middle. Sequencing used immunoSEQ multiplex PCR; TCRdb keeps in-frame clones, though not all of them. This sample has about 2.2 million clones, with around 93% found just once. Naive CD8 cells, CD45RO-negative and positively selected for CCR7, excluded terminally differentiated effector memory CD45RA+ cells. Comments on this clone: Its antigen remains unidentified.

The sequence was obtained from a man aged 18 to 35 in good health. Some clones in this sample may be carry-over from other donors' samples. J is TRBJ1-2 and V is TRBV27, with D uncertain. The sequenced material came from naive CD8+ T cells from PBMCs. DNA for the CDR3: TGTGCCAGCAGTTTAGCCGGCGGACCCTATGGCTACACCTTC. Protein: CASSLAGGPYGYTF.